The next 22 T cell receptor beta chains were all read from a single sample in a study of vaccination and CD4 T cells after COVID-19. The time point was: late sampling 161 to 241 days after vaccination in a few convalescent patients. Treatment meaning: approximately nine-day PBMC culture with coronavirus spike peptide pools or control peptides (ViraFEST assay). At the Johns Hopkins FTIC core, DNA taken from cultured CD4+ T cells was sequenced by way of the Oncomine TCR Beta short-read assay. From the PCR reads, TCRdb called clonotypes with MiXCR, one entry per CDR3 protein. The data hold tens of thousands of distinct CDR3 sequences, with 28% observed a single time. No antigen has been assigned to these receptors. This material consisted of CD4+ T cells from blood, cultured in vitro, taken about 7 months after SARS-CoV-2 vaccination. These TCRs come from a human donor who had recovered from COVID-19.

This chain uses TRBV7-2 with TRBJ2-1; D gene unclear. This CDR3 comprises 11 residues. The ends were cut back, 5 bases at V and 8 bases at J, with 7 bases in the middle. Germline CDR1 reads SGHTA; CDR2 reads FQGNSA. The DNA of the CDR3 is TGTGCCAGCAGCCCTTTTCATGAGCAGTTCTTC. This encodes CASSPFHEQFF.

The V gene is TRBV5-4, the J gene TRBJ2-5, with D perhaps being TRBD1 or TRBD2 (6 bases each). CDR3 length equals 15 residues. Germline lookup yields CDR1 SGHNT and CDR2 YYREEE (reference sequence). Trimming pared 4 bases from V and 5 bases from J, leaving 18 bases between. CDR3 amino acids: CASSQAAGTRETQYF. Here the CDR3 DNA reads TGTGCCAGCAGCCAAGCCGCGGGGACACGGGAGACCCAGTACTTC.

The J gene is TRBJ1-3, the V gene TRBV27; D gene uncertain. Germline V gene data show CDR1 as MNHEY and CDR2 as SMNVEV (reference sequence). Trimming cost V 6 bases and J 0 bases, with 9 bases left between them. CDR3 length equals 14 residues. CDR3 loop: CASSLAGSGNTIYF. The CDR3 DNA follows: TGTGCCAGCAGCCTCGCGGGCTCTGGAAACACCATATATTTT.

By share, this clonotype ranks as medium-sized. The gene calls are TRBV6-1 and TRBJ2-1; 11 bases are a match to TRBD2. Germline V lookup: CDR1 MNHNS, CDR2 SASEGT. The CDR3 has 17 residues. J gave up 3 bases and V 6 bases, and 10 bases lay outside the gene matches. In nucleotides, the CDR3 is TGTGCCAGCAGACGAGCCGGTAGCGGGAGGGTCTACAATGAGCAGTTCTTC. Amino acids: CASRRAGSGRVYNEQFF.

This chain links TRBV4-1 with TRBJ2-7; unclear D gene. CDR3 length: 13 amino acids. The V and J ends lost 1 base and 2 bases respectively, with 6 bases between them. The germline V gene has CDR1 MGHRA and CDR2 YSYEKL. The CDR3 nucleotides read TGCGCCAGCAGCCAAGTCTTCCCCTACGAGCAGTACTTC. Amino acids: CASSQVFPYEQYF.

A few counts support this clonotype. The rearrangement joins TRBV7-2 to TRBJ2-3, with D uncertain. Trimming stripped 1 base from V and 6 bases from J, with 14 bases between. CDR1 and CDR2 (germline): SGHTA, FQGNSA. The CDR3 consists of 15 residues. CDR3 protein: CASSLDYWDTDTQYF. CDR3 bases: TGTGCCAGCAGCTTAGACTATTGGGATACGGATACGCAGTATTTT.

This clonotype rates as medium-sized. V and J are TRBV6-4 and TRBJ2-7, with a possible D match to TRBD1 (6 bases). From germline, CDR1 is MRHNA and CDR2 SNTAGT. The CDR3 has 11 amino acids. V lost 2 bases to trimming and J lost 12 bases, with 11 bases between them. CDR3 coding DNA: TGTGCCAGCAGTGACGGGGGCAGGACGTACTTC. This encodes CASSDGGRTYF.

This chain connects TRBV6-1 to TRBJ2-3; no reliable D call. The CDR3 extends over 14 amino acids. The germline CDR1 and CDR2 sequences are MNHNS and SASEGT. The V gene lost 8 bases and the J gene lost 2 bases, with 14 bases spanning the gap. The chain's CDR3 is CASRRLAYTDTQYF. Written as DNA, the CDR3 is TGTGCCAGCCGTCGGTTAGCTTACACAGATACGCAGTATTTT.

The chain joins TRBV5-6 to TRBJ1-2; D is possibly TRBD1 (5 bases). Deletions cut 5 bases from V and 4 bases from J, with 12 bases between. Per germline, CDR1 SGHDT and CDR2 YYEEEE. This CDR3 comprises 13 residues. CDR3 DNA sequence: TGTGCCAGCAGTTATGGGGCGTTCTATGGCTACACCTTC. Translated: CASSYGAFYGYTF. The full variable domain, rest sourced from reference TRBV5-6 and TRBJ1-2, is DAGVTQSPTHLIKTRGQQVTLRCSPKSGHDTVSWYQQALGQGPQFIFQYYEEEERQRGNFPDRFSGHQFPNYSSELNVNALLLGDSALYLCASSYGAFYGYTFGSGTRLTVV.

Judged by abundance, this clonotype is medium-sized. The chain has TRBV25-1 and TRBJ1-2, with D unclear. Trimming took off 4 bases at V and 3 bases at J, with 15 bases between the two ends. Germline V gives CDR1 MGHDK, CDR2 SYGVNS. There are 15 residues in the CDR3. The CDR3 DNA reads TGTGCCAGCAGTGCCGCTGGACCCCTCGACTATGGCTACACCTTC. This encodes CASSAAGPLDYGYTF.

V and J are TRBV19 and TRBJ2-7; D is perhaps TRBD2 (6 bases). V lost 6 bases to trimming and J lost 4 bases, with 16 bases between them. CDR1 LNHDA and CDR2 SQIVND come from the germline V gene (reference sequence). CDR3 length: 14 amino acids. The CDR3 DNA sequence: TGTGCCAGTAGGCCAGGACGGGGAGGATACGAGCAGTACTTC. Its translation is CASRPGRGGYEQYF.

This clonotype was observed a handful of times. The rearrangement joins TRBV6-1 to TRBJ2-6, with unresolved D. The CDR3 is 15 residues long. Germline V lookup: CDR1 MNHNS, CDR2 SASEGT. The V end lost 5 bases, the J end lost 0 bases, and 8 bases lay between the germline ends. The CDR3 sequence is CASSPLGSGANVLTF. DNA for the CDR3: TGTGCCAGCAGTCCCCTCGGCTCTGGGGCCAACGTCCTGACTTTC.

This clonotype was counted once. This chain uses TRBV20-1 with TRBJ2-3; 7 nucleotides line up with TRBD2. CDR3 length equals 16 residues. Germline CDR1 and CDR2: DFQATT and SNEGSKA (reference sequence). The DNA for the CDR3 is TGCAGCCCAATATCCCCGGGGACTAAGAATGCGGATACGCAGTATTTT. It yields the protein CSPISPGTKNADTQYF.

V and J are TRBV24-1 and TRBJ2-5, with D uncertain. V lost 7 bases and J lost 1, with 9 bases in between. The CDR3 loop spans 13 amino acids. Germline CDR1 KGHDR, CDR2 SFDVKD. The DNA for the CDR3 is TGTGCCACCAGACAACACGGCCAAGAGACCCAGTACTTC. This gives the protein CATRQHGQETQYF.

The chain is built from TRBV20-1 and TRBJ2-7, with 9 nucleotides matching TRBD2. Germline V lookup: CDR1 DFQATT, CDR2 SNEGSKA (reference sequence). CDR3 length: 13 amino acids. The CDR3 nucleotides read TGCAGCCCCCTCGGGCTAGCGGGAAACGAGCAGTACTTC. Its translation: CSPLGLAGNEQYF.

The V gene is TRBV28, the J gene TRBJ2-7; no firm D call. CDR1 is MDHEN, CDR2 SYDVKM, per germline. Trimming pared 6 bases from V and 3 bases from J, leaving 9 bases between. The CDR3 totals 12 residues. The CDR3 region is CASSPIYYEQYF. CDR3 coding DNA: TGTGCCAGCAGCCCAATATACTACGAGCAGTACTTC.

The genes are TRBV7-8 and TRBJ2-5; D uncertain. The CDR3 sequence is 11 residues long. V was cut by 5 bases and J by 7 bases, with 8 bases left in between. Germline V gene sequence: CDR1 SGHVS, CDR2 FQNEAQ. CDR3 sequence (DNA): TGTGCCAGCAGCCCCGGTGGGACCCAGTACTTC. Residues: CASSPGGTQYF. Full variable domain (outside the CDR3, taken from reference TRBV7-8 and TRBJ2-5): GAGVSQSPRYKVAKRGQDVALRCDPISGHVSLFWYQQALGQGPEFLTYFQNEAQLDKSGLPSDRFFAERPEGSVSTLKIQRTQQEDSAVYLCASSPGGTQYFGPGTRLLVL.

Here the CDR3 reads CATSRALGRGGETQYF. In nucleotides, the CDR3 is TGTGCCACCAGCAGAGCTCTGGGGCGGGGGGGCGAGACCCAGTACTTC. This chain links TRBV15 with TRBJ2-5; 9 bases agree with TRBD2. Germline V gene sequence: CDR1 LNHNV, CDR2 YYDKDF (reference sequence). CDR3 length: 16 amino acids. V trimming: 1 base; J trimming: 5 bases; junction bases outside the gene matches: 8. The full variable domain, its missing parts supplied by reference TRBV15 and TRBJ2-5, is DAMVIQNPRYQVTQFGKPVTLSCSQTLNHNVMYWYQQKSSQAPKLLFHYYDKDFNNEADTPDNFQSRRPNTSFCFLDIRSPGLGDTAMYLCATSRALGRGGETQYFGPGTRLLVL.

Only a few counts were recorded for this clonotype. The rearrangement links TRBV28 to TRBJ1-6; weak D call: TRBD1 (6 bases). V lost 5 bases to trimming and J lost 4 bases, with 15 bases between them. There are 16 residues in the CDR3. Germline V gene lookup returns CDR1 MDHEN and CDR2 SYDVKM. This CDR3 reads CASSPPGGAYNSPLHF. The CDR3 bases are TGTGCCAGCAGTCCCCCGGGGGGCGCTTATAATTCACCCCTCCACTTT.

The genes are TRBV20-1 and TRBJ1-2; a possible D gene is TRBD1 (5 bases). The germline V and J ends were trimmed by 0 bases and 9 bases, with 17 bases remaining between them. The CDR3 extends over 14 amino acids. The germline CDR1 and CDR2 sequences are DFQATT and SNEGSKA (reference sequence). The CDR3 nucleotides read TGCAGTGCTAGAGAGAATACAGGTGGTATGAGCTACACCTTC. Translation gives CSARENTGGMSYTF.

This chain links TRBV18 with TRBJ2-1; TRBD1 aligns across 8 bases. This CDR3 has 16 residues. Germline V gene data show CDR1 as KGHSH and CDR2 as LQKENI. Germline trimming cut 5 bases from V and 0 bases from J; bases unmatched to any gene: 6. DNA for the CDR3: TGTGCCAGCTCAGCCGACAGGGGAATCTCCTACAATGAGCAGTTCTTC. It encodes CASSADRGISYNEQFF.

J is TRBJ2-1 and V is TRBV7-6; 7 bases agree with TRBD1. Germline values: CDR1 SGHVS, CDR2 FNYEAQ. The CDR3 sequence is 14 residues long. Trimming cost V 7 bases and J 3 bases; bases outside gene matches: 6. The CDR3 region is CASTQGVGYNEQFF. Here the CDR3 DNA reads TGTGCCAGCACTCAGGGGGTAGGCTACAATGAGCAGTTCTTC.